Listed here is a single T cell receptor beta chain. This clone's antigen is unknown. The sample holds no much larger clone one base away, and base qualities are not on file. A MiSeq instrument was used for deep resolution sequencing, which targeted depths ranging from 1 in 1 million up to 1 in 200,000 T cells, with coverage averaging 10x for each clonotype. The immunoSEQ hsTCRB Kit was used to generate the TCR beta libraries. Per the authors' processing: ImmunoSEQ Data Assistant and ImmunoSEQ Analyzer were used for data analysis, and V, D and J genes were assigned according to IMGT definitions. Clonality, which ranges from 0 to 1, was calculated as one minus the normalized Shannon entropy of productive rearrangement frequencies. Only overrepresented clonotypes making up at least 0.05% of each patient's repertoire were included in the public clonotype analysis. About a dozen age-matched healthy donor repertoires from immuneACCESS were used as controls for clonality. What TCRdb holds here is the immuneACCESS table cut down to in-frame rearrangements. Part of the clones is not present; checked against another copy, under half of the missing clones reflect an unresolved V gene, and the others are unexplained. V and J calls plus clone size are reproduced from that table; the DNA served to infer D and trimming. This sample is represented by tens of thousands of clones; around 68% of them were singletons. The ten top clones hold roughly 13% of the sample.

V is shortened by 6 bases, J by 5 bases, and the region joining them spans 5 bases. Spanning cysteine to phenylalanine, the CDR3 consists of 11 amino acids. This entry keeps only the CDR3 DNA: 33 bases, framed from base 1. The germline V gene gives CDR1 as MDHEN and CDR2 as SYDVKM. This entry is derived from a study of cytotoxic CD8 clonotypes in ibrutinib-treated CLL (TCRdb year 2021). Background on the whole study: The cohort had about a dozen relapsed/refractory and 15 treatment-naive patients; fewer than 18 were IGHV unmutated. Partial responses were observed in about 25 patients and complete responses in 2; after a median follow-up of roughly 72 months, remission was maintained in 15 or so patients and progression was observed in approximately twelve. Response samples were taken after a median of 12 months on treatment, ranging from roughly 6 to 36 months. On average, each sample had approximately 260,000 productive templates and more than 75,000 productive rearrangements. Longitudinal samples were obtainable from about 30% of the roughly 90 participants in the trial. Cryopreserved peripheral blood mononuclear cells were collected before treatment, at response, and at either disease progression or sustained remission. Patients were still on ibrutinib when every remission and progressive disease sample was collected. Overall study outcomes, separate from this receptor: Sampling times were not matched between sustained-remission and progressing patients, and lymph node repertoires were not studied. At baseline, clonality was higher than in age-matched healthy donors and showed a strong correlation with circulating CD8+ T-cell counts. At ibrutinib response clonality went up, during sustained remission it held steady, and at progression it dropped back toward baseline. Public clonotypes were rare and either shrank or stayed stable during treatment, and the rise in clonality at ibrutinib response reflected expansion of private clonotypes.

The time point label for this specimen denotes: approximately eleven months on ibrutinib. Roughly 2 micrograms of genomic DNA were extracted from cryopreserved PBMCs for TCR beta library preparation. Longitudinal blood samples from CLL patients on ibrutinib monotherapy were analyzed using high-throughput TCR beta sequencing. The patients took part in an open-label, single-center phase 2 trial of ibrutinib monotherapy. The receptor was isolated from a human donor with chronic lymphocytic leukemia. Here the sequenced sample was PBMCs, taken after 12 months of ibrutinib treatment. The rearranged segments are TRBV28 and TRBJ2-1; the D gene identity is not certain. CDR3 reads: CASSRDNEQFF. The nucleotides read TGTGCCAGCAGCCGGGACAATGAGCAGTTCTTC.